This passage covers 20 T cell receptor beta chains from one sample sequenced in a study of identical twins. One entry per CDR3 protein results from TCRdb running MiXCR on the 5' RACE reads. The sample includes 690,000 or so distinct CDR3 sequences, 8.6% of them seen just once. The same sample was also studied in work on yellow fever vaccine responses in identical twins.

The sequenced sample consisted of PBMCs. The receptors here all came from a woman aged 18-29 years in good health.

This clonotype was seen at least ten times. CDR3 sequence reads: CASSYSGTGNHEQYF. The CDR3 region has the DNA TGCGCCAGCAGCTACTCCGGGACAGGGAACCACGAGCAGTACTTC. The chain has TRBV5-1 and TRBJ2-7; 9 positions match TRBD1. The CDR3 runs to 15 residues. Germline-derived CDR1 and CDR2 are SGHRS and YFSETQ. With V trimmed by 3 bases and J by 5 bases, 9 bases remained unmatched.

Many counts were recorded for this clonotype. J is TRBJ1-5 and V is TRBV20-1; 7 bases map to TRBD1. This CDR3 has 16 amino acids. Germline V lookup: CDR1 DFQATT, CDR2 SNEGSKA (reference sequence). V trimming: 0 bases; J trimming: 3 bases; junction bases outside the gene matches: 8. CDR3 sequence (DNA): TGCAGTGCTAGAGATTCAGGGGGTCGAGCCAATCAGCCCCAGCATTTT. Translating it yields CSARDSGGRANQPQHF.

The chain recombines TRBV6-1 with TRBJ2-1; D gene uncertain. The germline gives CDR1 MNHNS, CDR2 SASEGT. The V end was cut by 2 bases, the J end by 4 bases, with 15 bases between. This CDR3 has 16 amino acids. This CDR3 is CASSEKSRAYYNEQFF. The DNA of the CDR3 is TGTGCCAGCAGTGAAAAATCTAGGGCATATTACAATGAGCAGTTCTTC.

This clonotype was observed a few times. This chain uses TRBV18 with TRBJ2-7, with unresolved D. The CDR3 covers 13 residues. V was clipped by 2 bases and J by 6 bases, with 11 bases between them. Germline CDR1 is KGHSH and CDR2 is LQKENI. The CDR3 DNA is TGTGCCAGCTCACCAGCCCGCAGGCCCGAGCAGTACTTC. Encoded protein: CASSPARRPEQYF.

This clonotype has at least ten counts. The chain combines TRBV4-1 with TRBJ2-3; D may be TRBD1 or TRBD2 (5 bases each). Per germline, CDR1 MGHRA and CDR2 YSYEKL. V was pared by 0 bases and J by 0 bases, with 13 bases between. The CDR3 contains 17 residues. This CDR3 reads CASSQDLGGISTDTQYF. DNA for the CDR3: TGCGCCAGCAGCCAAGATCTTGGGGGAATTAGCACAGATACGCAGTATTTT.

This clonotype has more than one count but fewer than ten. The V and J genes are TRBV7-2 and TRBJ2-3; D might be TRBD1 (6 bases). The CDR3 extends over 17 amino acids. Germline V CDR1 and CDR2: SGHTA, FQGNSA. Trimming left V 6 bases short and J 0 bases short, with 19 bases between. The CDR3 spells CASSPIGQGPSTDTQYF. For the CDR3, the DNA is TGTGCCAGCAGTCCAATAGGGCAGGGGCCTAGCACAGATACGCAGTATTTT.

This clonotype was detected many times. The CDR3 nucleotides are TGCGCCAGCAGCCAAGATTGGGGGGGAGCTTTCTTT. It encodes CASSQDWGGAFF. This chain links TRBV4-1 with TRBJ1-1; tentatively, D is TRBD1 (5 bases). V gave up 0 bases and J gave up 10 bases, with 9 bases separating them. This CDR3 comprises 12 residues. Germline CDR1 MGHRA, CDR2 YSYEKL.

In its sample, this clonotype was seen many times. The genes are TRBV7-9 and TRBJ2-2; 9 bases are shared with TRBD1. V shed 3 bases, J shed 1 base, and the junction held 3 bases outside the gene matches. The length of the CDR3 is 16 residues. Per germline, CDR1 SEHNR and CDR2 FQNEAQ (reference sequence). The CDR3 sequence: CASSFPGQGNTGELFF. The CDR3 DNA reads TGTGCCAGCAGCTTCCCGGGACAGGGGAACACCGGGGAGCTGTTTTTT.

This clonotype appeared a few times. The chain has TRBV27 and TRBJ2-1; D ambiguous. Deletions cut 10 bases from V and 4 bases from J, with 17 bases between. Germline CDR1 MNHEY, CDR2 SMNVEV (reference sequence). The CDR3 totals 14 residues. The CDR3 spells CAIPGKQKYNEQFF. In nucleotides, the CDR3 is TGTGCCATTCCTGGTAAGCAAAAGTACAATGAGCAGTTCTTC.

The rearrangement joins TRBV14 to TRBJ2-2; D is undetermined. The germline gives CDR1 SGHDN, CDR2 FVKESK. The CDR3 length is 17 residues. Between the trimmed V and J ends, which lost 0 bases and 0 bases, there was a span of 11 bases. The CDR3 region is CASSQEFRLANTGELFF. The CDR3 bases are TGTGCCAGCAGCCAAGAATTTAGACTGGCGAACACCGGGGAGCTGTTTTTT. The entire variable domain, with the rest obtained from reference TRBV14 and TRBJ2-2, is as follows: EAGVTQFPSHSVIEKGQTVTLRCDPISGHDNLYWYRRVMGKEIKFLLHFVKESKQDESGMPNNRFLAERTGGTYSTLKVQPAELEDSGVYFCASSQEFRLANTGELFFGEGSRLTVL.

The chain recombines TRBV6-2 or TRBV6-3 with TRBJ2-1; 10 bases fit TRBD2. The CDR3 loop spans 18 amino acids. J lost 8 bases, V lost 6 bases, and 19 bases had no gene match. Looked up from germline, CDR1 is MNHEY and CDR2 is SVGEGT. The CDR3 spells CASRLGSRAGGPSHEQFF. The DNA of the CDR3 is TGTGCCAGCAGGCTGGGGAGTCGAGCGGGAGGGCCGTCGCATGAGCAGTTCTTC.

Many counts were recorded for this clonotype. This chain links TRBV7-9 with TRBJ2-5; D gene ambiguous. In germline, CDR1 is SEHNR, CDR2 FQNEAQ (reference sequence). V was cut by 1 base and J by 2 bases, with 11 bases left in between. CDR3 size: 15 residues. The CDR3 spells CASSLGQTYQETQYF. CDR3 nucleotide sequence: TGTGCCAGCAGCTTAGGGCAGACATATCAAGAGACCCAGTACTTC.

The V gene is TRBV2, the J gene TRBJ1-5; no reliable D call. CDR1 is SNHLY and CDR2 is FYNNEI in the germline V gene. Trimming stripped 5 bases from V and 0 bases from J, with 11 bases between. The CDR3 extends over 15 amino acids. This CDR3 is CASSTDGLSNQPQHF. The CDR3, as DNA: TGTGCCAGCAGTACGGACGGACTTAGCAATCAGCCCCAGCATTTT.

The rearrangement links TRBV2 to TRBJ2-7, with D tentatively TRBD1 (6 bases). The V gene lost 5 bases and the J gene lost 4 bases, with 12 bases spanning the gap. The CDR3 totals 13 residues. The germline CDR1 and CDR2 sequences are SNHLY and FYNNEI. CDR3 in amino acids: CASSPWTVYEQYF. In DNA, the CDR3 is TGTGCCAGCAGTCCCTGGACAGTTTACGAGCAGTACTTC.

This clonotype was detected only a few times. The V and J genes are TRBV29-1 and TRBJ2-1; 10 bases agree with TRBD2. The CDR3 is 13 amino acids. J lost 6 bases, V lost 5 bases, and 4 bases had no gene match. Germline V lookup: CDR1 SQVTM, CDR2 ANQGSEA. The DNA of the CDR3 is TGCAGCGTTCCCAGCGGGAGGGCCAATGAGCAGTTCTTC. It specifies CSVPSGRANEQFF.

The J gene is TRBJ1-2, the V gene TRBV7-2, with 9 bases that match TRBD1. Germline CDR1 is SGHTA and CDR2 is FQGNSA. The CDR3 length is 13 residues. The ends lost 5 bases at V and 8 bases at J; junction bases unmatched: 6. CDR3 sequence: CASSETGGGGYTF. The DNA of the CDR3 is TGTGCCAGCAGCGAAACAGGGGGCGGAGGCTACACCTTC.

The chain couples TRBV4-3 to TRBJ2-2; D is unresolved. Trimming took 0 bases from V and 6 from J, leaving 11 bases between them. From germline, CDR1 is LGHNA and CDR2 YSLEER. This CDR3 is 15 amino acids long. CDR3 sequence: CASSQEVLVAGELFF. The CDR3 DNA sequence: TGCGCCAGCAGCCAAGAAGTCCTAGTGGCCGGGGAGCTGTTTTTT.

This clonotype has more than one count but fewer than ten. The chain has TRBV7-2 and TRBJ2-1; unclear D gene. Germline V gene sequence: CDR1 SGHTA, CDR2 FQGNSA. V lost 1 base, J lost 2 bases, and 9 bases lay in between. The CDR3 length is 15 residues. The CDR3 spells CASSLDARPYNEQFF. In DNA form, the CDR3 reads TGTGCCAGCAGCTTAGATGCTCGCCCCTACAATGAGCAGTTCTTC.

A few counts support this clonotype. This chain uses TRBV5-1 with TRBJ1-6, with a weak D call TRBD1 (6 bases). Germline V CDR1 and CDR2: SGHRS, YFSETQ. The V and J ends lost 6 bases and 8 bases respectively, with 18 bases between them. The length of the CDR3 is 15 residues. In DNA form, the CDR3 reads TGCGCCAGCACTGGGGGGGCGGAAGCTTATTCACCCCTCCACTTT. Its translation: CASTGGAEAYSPLHF.

This clonotype occurred many times. The rearrangement links TRBV4-2 to TRBJ2-1, with 7 bases matching TRBD2. The V and J ends lost 3 bases and 5 bases, in that order; junction bases with no gene match: 10. CDR3 length equals 16 residues. Germline values: CDR1 LGHNA, CDR2 YNFKEQ. The CDR3 sequence is CASSQWGGNVHNEQFF. DNA for the CDR3: TGTGCCAGCAGCCAGTGGGGGGGGAATGTCCACAATGAGCAGTTCTTC.